Listed below are T cell receptor beta chains from one sample, sequenced in a study of siplizumab effects on memory and regulatory T cells. Assay used: immunoSEQ multiplex PCR; TCRdb lists only in-frame clones, some missing. The sample contains 94,000 or so clones, approximately 93% of which appear only once. Sequencing input: CD8+ T cells sorted from blood. These receptors were collected from a human donor in good health. Each CDR3 is given with its conserved first and last residue. Each record gives: V gene, J gene, D gene, clone size, CDR3 DNA, CDR3 protein. A D gene is named only where the DNA matches it firmly. Where a row states a size, it is once, few, many or the class of an expanded clone; other rows omit it.

TRBV28	TRBJ1-5	NA	NA	TGTGCCAGCAGTTTAACTACATATAGCAATCAGCCCCAGCATTTT	CASSLTTYSNQPQHF
TRBV4-1	TRBJ2-7	NA	NA	TGCGCCAGCAGCCAAGATTCCGAGCAGTACTTC	CASSQDSEQYF
TRBV6-5	TRBJ2-1	NA	NA	TGTGCCAGCAGTTACGTGGGGGGAGGCTACAATGAGCAGTTCTTC	CASSYVGGGYNEQFF
TRBV7-9	TRBJ1-3	NA	once	TGTGCCAGCAGCTTAGGGGTGAGCTCTGGAAACACCATATATTTT	CASSLGVSSGNTIYF
TRBV7-9	TRBJ1-2	TRBD1	NA	TGTGCCAGCAGCGTTCCGGGACAGGGCATCTATGGCTACACCTTC	CASSVPGQGIYGYTF
TRBV9	TRBJ1-1	NA	NA	TGTGCCAGCAGCGACGGGGGGAACACTGAAGCTTTCTTT	CASSDGGNTEAFF
TRBV4-1	TRBJ2-2	TRBD1	NA	TGCGCCAGCAGCCAACAGGGACAGGAAAACACCGGGGAGCTGTTTTTT	CASSQQGQENTGELFF
TRBV19	TRBJ2-1	TRBD2	NA	TGTGCCAGTAGTATACTAGCGGGGTTAGCCAATGAGCAGTTCTTC	CASSILAGLANEQFF
TRBV7-6	TRBJ1-4	NA	NA	TGTGCCAGCAGCGTAGAAGTCTTATCACTAAGTGGAAAACTGTTTTTT	CASSVEVLSLSGKLFF
TRBV4-1	TRBJ1-3	NA	NA	TGCGCCAGCAGCCAAGTGACAGTAGACTCTGGAAACACCATATATTTT	CASSQVTVDSGNTIYF
TRBV5-6	TRBJ2-7	NA	once	TGTGCCAGCAGCTTGGTCCGGCGACGGGAGCAGTACTTC	CASSLVRRREQYF
TRBV6-5	TRBJ2-5	NA	NA	TGTGCCAGCAGCGTTCCCCTTGGCGAGACCCAGTACTTC	CASSVPLGETQYF
TRBV13	TRBJ2-3	NA	NA	TGTGCCAGCAGCCAGGGAACAGATACGCAGTATTTT	CASSQGTDTQYF
TRBV6-6	TRBJ1-5	NA	NA	TGTGCCAGCAGTTCTATAGGCGGTAGCAATCAGCCCCAGCATTTT	CASSSIGGSNQPQHF
TRBV7-6	TRBJ1-3	NA	NA	TGTGCCAGCAGCCCTGGGCGGATGGGAAATGGAAACACCATATATTTT	CASSPGRMGNGNTIYF
TRBV7-9	TRBJ1-1	NA	NA	TGTGCCAGCAGCTTAGATACGGAAGACAGCACTGAAGCTTTCTTT	CASSLDTEDSTEAFF
TRBV5-1	TRBJ2-7	NA	NA	TGCGCCAGCAGCTTGGAGGGCGGGGAGGTGCAGTACTTC	CASSLEGGEVQYF
TRBV4-3	TRBJ2-1	TRBD1	NA	TGCGCCAGCAGTCCCGGGACAGGGGTGGTCAATGAGCAGTTCTTC	CASSPGTGVVNEQFF
TRBV6-4	TRBJ2-1	TRBD1	NA	TGTGCCAGCAGCGACAGGGGGCGCGTGGATGAGCAGTTCTTC	CASSDRGRVDEQFF
TRBV9	TRBJ2-3	TRBD2	NA	TGTGCCAGCAGCGTACCGCCGACTAGCGGGGGCACAGATACGCAGTATTTT	CASSVPPTSGGTDTQYF
TRBV11-2	TRBJ2-1	NA	NA	TGTGCCAGCAGCTTGGAAACCACCTACAATGAGCAGTTCTTC	CASSLETTYNEQFF
TRBV6-5	TRBJ2-1	NA	NA	TGTGCCAGCAGTTACTCCCTTGGGCCAAACAATGAGCAGTTCTTC	CASSYSLGPNNEQFF
TRBV7-2	TRBJ2-7	NA	NA	TGTGCCAGCAGCTTAGTTAGTTCGGGGAAGTCCTACGAGCAGTACTTC	CASSLVSSGKSYEQYF
TRBV7-9	TRBJ1-1	NA	NA	TGTGCCAGCAGCTTAGAAGGAGACTTAATGAACACTGAAGCTTTCTTT	CASSLEGDLMNTEAFF